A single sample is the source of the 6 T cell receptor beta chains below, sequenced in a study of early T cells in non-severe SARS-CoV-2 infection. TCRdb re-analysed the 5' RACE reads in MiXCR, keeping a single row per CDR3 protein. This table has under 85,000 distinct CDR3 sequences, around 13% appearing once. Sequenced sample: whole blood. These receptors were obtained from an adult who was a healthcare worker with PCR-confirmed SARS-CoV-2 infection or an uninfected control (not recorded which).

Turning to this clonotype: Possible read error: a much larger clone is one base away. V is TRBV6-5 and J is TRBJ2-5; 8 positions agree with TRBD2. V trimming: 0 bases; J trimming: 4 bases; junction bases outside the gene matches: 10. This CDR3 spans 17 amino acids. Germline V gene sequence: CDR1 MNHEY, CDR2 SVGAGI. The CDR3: CASSYSPPSGYRETQYF. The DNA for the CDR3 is TGTGCCAGCAGTTACTCGCCTCCTAGCGGGTACCGAGAGACCCAGTACTTC.

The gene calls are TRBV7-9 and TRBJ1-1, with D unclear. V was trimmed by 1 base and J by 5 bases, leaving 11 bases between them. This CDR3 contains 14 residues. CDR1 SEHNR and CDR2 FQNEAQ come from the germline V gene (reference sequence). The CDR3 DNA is TGTGCCAGCAGCTTAGTTGTCCTGGGAACTGAAGCTTTCTTT. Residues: CASSLVVLGTEAFF.

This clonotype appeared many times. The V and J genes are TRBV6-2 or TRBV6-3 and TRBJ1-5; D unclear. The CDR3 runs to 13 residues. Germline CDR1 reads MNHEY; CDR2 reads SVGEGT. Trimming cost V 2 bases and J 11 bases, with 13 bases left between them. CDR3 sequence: CASSYGWLRAQHF. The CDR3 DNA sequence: TGTGCCAGCAGTTACGGGTGGCTCAGAGCCCAGCATTTT.

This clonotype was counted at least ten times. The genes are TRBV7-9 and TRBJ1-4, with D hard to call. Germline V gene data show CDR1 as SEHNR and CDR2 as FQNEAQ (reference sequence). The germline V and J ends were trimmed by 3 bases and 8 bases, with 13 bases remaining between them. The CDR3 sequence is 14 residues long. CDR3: CASSFSGFQEKLFF. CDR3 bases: TGTGCCAGCAGCTTTTCTGGGTTTCAAGAAAAACTGTTTTTT.

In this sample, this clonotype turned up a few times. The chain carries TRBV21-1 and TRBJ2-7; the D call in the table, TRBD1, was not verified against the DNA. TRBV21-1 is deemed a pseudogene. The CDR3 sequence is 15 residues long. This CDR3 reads CASSKAHRGKFQQYF. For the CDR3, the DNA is TGTGCCAGCAGCAAAGCTCACAGGGGGAAGTTCCAGCAGTACTTC.

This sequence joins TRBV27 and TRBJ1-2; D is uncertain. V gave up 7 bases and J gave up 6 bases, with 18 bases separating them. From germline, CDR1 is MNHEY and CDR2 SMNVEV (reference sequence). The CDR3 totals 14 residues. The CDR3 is CASTQPGLQNGYTF. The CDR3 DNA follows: TGTGCCAGCACCCAACCGGGTCTGCAGAATGGCTACACCTTC.